These T cell receptor beta chains were read from a single sample in a study of T cell responses to AZD1222 COVID-19 vaccine. Assay used: immunoSEQ multiplex PCR; TCRdb lists only in-frame clones, some missing. Counted here are hundreds of thousands of clones, about 93% occurring once; the ten biggest clones make up roughly 1%. The sample in question was peripheral blood, obtained on day 0 of MenACWY control vaccination. These TCRs come from an adult in good health. Both conserved end residues are part of each CDR3. D genes are given only for firm matches. The size field is filled for only some rows; it gives once, few, many or a size class.

TRBJ2-2	-	-	TRBV7-9	TGTGCCAGCAGCTTAGGGTTTCGAGACACCGGGGAGCTGTTTTTT	CASSLGFRDTGELFF
TRBJ1-3	-	TRBD1	TRBV4-2	TGTGCCAGCAGCCCGTCCCGGGACAGGAGAAACACCATATATTTT	CASSPSRDRRNTIYF
TRBJ2-1	few	TRBD2	TRBV5-8	TGTGCCAGCAGCTTGACTAGCGGACATAATGAGCAGTTCTTC	CASSLTSGHNEQFF
TRBJ2-2	once	-	TRBV7-6	TGTGCCAGCAGCTTCTCGGGATACACCGGGGAGCTGTTTTTT	CASSFSGYTGELFF
TRBJ2-5	-	TRBD2	TRBV30	TGTGCCTGGACCTCCCCAGCGGGGGCAGGGGAGACCCAGTACTTC	CAWTSPAGAGETQYF
TRBJ1-5	-	-	TRBV7-2	TGTGCCAGCAGCTTAGATTCCGGGGGGGATCAGCCCCAGCATTTT	CASSLDSGGDQPQHF
TRBJ1-4	once	-	TRBV7-9	TGTGCCAGCAGCTCGGCAGGGGCGGTTGAAAAACTGTTTTTT	CASSSAGAVEKLFF
TRBJ1-1	-	-	TRBV29-1	TGCAGCGGTGGACAGATGAACACTGAAGCTTTCTTT	CSGGQMNTEAFF
TRBJ2-7	-	TRBD2	TRBV5-4	TGTGCCAGCAGCCACTCCGGGAGGTACGAGCAGTACTTC	CASSHSGRYEQYF
TRBJ1-6	-	TRBD1	TRBV5-1	TGCGCCAGCAGCCCACGGACAGGGCAGAGCTCCTATAATTCACCCCTCCACTTT	CASSPRTGQSSYNSPLHF
TRBJ1-2	-	TRBD1	TRBV7-9	TGTGCCAGCAGCCCTACAGGGGGCATCAATGGCTACACCTTC	CASSPTGGINGYTF
TRBJ1-2	-	TRBD1	TRBV28	TGTGCCAGCAGTTCGCCGGGACAGTTCTATGGCTACACCTTC	CASSSPGQFYGYTF
TRBJ1-1	-	-	TRBV9	TGTGCCAGCAGCCCAAGCTTGCGAGGTACTGAAGCTTTCTTT	CASSPSLRGTEAFF
TRBJ2-3	-	-	TRBV19	TGTGCCAGTAGGGGCGCAGCTAGCACAGATACGCAGTATTTT	CASRGAASTDTQYF
TRBJ2-7	-	-	TRBV19	TGTGCCAGTAGTATTCCTGCTAGCTTCGAGCAGTACTTC	CASSIPASFEQYF
TRBJ1-4	-	-	TRBV3-1/TRBV3-2	TGTGCCAGCAGCCAGCCCGGCCTCTCAAATGAAAAACTGTTTTTT	CASSQPGLSNEKLFF
TRBJ2-7	-	TRBD1	TRBV5-5	TGTGCCAGCAGCCCCCTGACAGGGGTGGGCTACGAGCAGTACTTC	CASSPLTGVGYEQYF
TRBJ1-2	-	-	TRBV6-5	TGTGCCAGCAGTTACTCGCCCCGGACGGCCCCGGGGGGCTACACCTTC	CASSYSPRTAPGGYTF
TRBJ1-2	-	-	TRBV29-1	TGCAGCGTTGTCAGGGGTTTTGGTATTGGCTACACCTTC	CSVVRGFGIGYTF
TRBJ1-1	-	-	TRBV19	TGTGCCAGTAGATTCAGTGGGTGGGAGGACACTGAAGCTTTCTTT	CASRFSGWEDTEAFF
TRBJ1-3	few	-	TRBV2	TGTGCCAGCAGTGCCTACAGTTCCTACTCTGGAAACACCATATATTTT	CASSAYSSYSGNTIYF
TRBJ2-5	-	TRBD2	TRBV19	TGTGCCAGTGGAAATATGGCGGGGGGTCTTGGAGAGACCCAGTACTTC	CASGNMAGGLGETQYF
TRBJ1-1	-	TRBD1	TRBV7-9	TGTGCCAGCAGCTCCCGACAGGGGCGCACTGAAGCTTTCTTT	CASSSRQGRTEAFF
TRBJ1-1	-	-	TRBV6-5	TGTGCCAGCAGCCGGGACCTTAACACTGAAGCTTTCTTT	CASSRDLNTEAFF
TRBJ2-4	-	-	TRBV4-1	TGCGCCAGCAGCCAATCCCCGGACGGAACTCCCGGCAAAAACATTCAGTACTTC	CASSQSPDGTPGKNIQYF
TRBJ2-3	once	-	TRBV6-5	TGTGCCAGCATCGGACTATCGTCAGATACGCAGTATTTT	CASIGLSSDTQYF
TRBJ2-5	once	-	TRBV3-1/TRBV3-2	TGTGCCAGCAGCCCGATGACAGCTACCATGGGTCGGGAGACCCAGTACTTC	CASSPMTATMGRETQYF
TRBJ1-3	-	-	TRBV18	TGTGCCAGCTCACCTACGGACTCTGGAAACACCATATATTTT	CASSPTDSGNTIYF
TRBJ2-7	-	TRBD1	TRBV29-1	TGCAGCGTTGCCCGGACAGGGAGCTCCTACGAGCAGTACTTC	CSVARTGSSYEQYF
TRBJ2-7	-	-	TRBV28	TGTGCCAGCAGGGAGCAGGGGAACCACGAGCAGTACTTC	CASREQGNHEQYF
TRBJ2-3	-	-	TRBV5-1	TGCGCCACCTCACCTTTGGTCGGGGGCGCGGCAGATACGCAGTATTTT	CATSPLVGGAADTQYF
TRBJ1-3	-	-	TRBV3-1/TRBV3-2	TGTGCCAGCAGCCAAGGCCCAAACACCATATATTTT	CASSQGPNTIYF
TRBJ1-2	-	-	TRBV20-1	TGCAGTGCTAGTAGTCAGGGAGGCTATGGCTACACCTTC	CSASSQGGYGYTF
TRBJ2-3	-	TRBD2	TRBV5-1	TGCGCCAGCACCCCCCGGGCTAGCGGGGGACGGACAGATACGCAGTATTTT	CASTPRASGGRTDTQYF
TRBJ1-1	-	-	TRBV6-5	TGTGCCAGCCTAACAGGGTTGGGGGTGGGCACTGAAGCTTTCTTT	CASLTGLGVGTEAFF
TRBJ1-1	-	-	TRBV6-1	TGTGCCAGCAGTGAATCTGGTGCGGGCTCCACTGAAGCTTTCTTT	CASSESGAGSTEAFF
TRBJ2-7	-	TRBD1	TRBV6-2/TRBV6-3	TGTGCCAGCAGTTACGGAGGGACAGGGGGCCACGAGCAGTACTTC	CASSYGGTGGHEQYF
TRBJ2-3	-	TRBD2	TRBV7-9	TGTGCCAGCAGCTGGACTAGCGGGGGGAGAACCCGCACAGATACGCAGTATTTT	CASSWTSGGRTRTDTQYF
TRBJ2-7	once	-	TRBV5-5	TGTGCCAGCAGCTTGGAGCTCGGCTCCTACGAGCAGTACTTC	CASSLELGSYEQYF
TRBJ2-2	-	TRBD2	TRBV3-1/TRBV3-2	TGTGCCAGCAGCCCCTGGACTAGCGGGGGTGTTACCGGGGAGCTGTTTTTT	CASSPWTSGGVTGELFF
TRBJ2-4	-	-	TRBV24-1	TGTGCCACCAGTGATAGGGACCCAAACATTCAGTACTTC	CATSDRDPNIQYF
TRBJ2-7	-	-	TRBV19	TGTGCCAGTAGTCTCCAGGATACCTACGAGCAGTACTTC	CASSLQDTYEQYF